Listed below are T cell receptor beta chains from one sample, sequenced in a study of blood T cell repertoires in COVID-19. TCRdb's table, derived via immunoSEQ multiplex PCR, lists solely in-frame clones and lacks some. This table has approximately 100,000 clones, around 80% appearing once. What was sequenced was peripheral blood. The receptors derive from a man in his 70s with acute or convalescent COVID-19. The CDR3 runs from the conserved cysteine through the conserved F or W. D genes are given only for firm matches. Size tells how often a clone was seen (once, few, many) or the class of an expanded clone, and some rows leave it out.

TGCGCCAGCAGCCAGGAACCGGGACTGTCCTATGGCTACACCTTC CASSQEPGLSYGYTF TRBV4-1 NA NA TRBJ1-2
TGTGCCAGTACATCAACAGGGGGCGAGGAGACCCAGTACTTC CASTSTGGEETQYF TRBV19 NA TRBD1 TRBJ2-5
TGTGCCAGCAGGCGTTACAGGGGATTAGCGGAAGAGACCCAGTACTTC CASRRYRGLAEETQYF TRBV28 NA NA TRBJ2-5
TGTGCCAGCAGAGCCAGCGGGACTAGCGGGAGGGATACGCAGTATTTT CASRASGTSGRDTQYF TRBV2 NA TRBD2 TRBJ2-3
TGTGCCACCGTAGACAGTAAGGGCTACACCTTC CATVDSKGYTF TRBV28 NA NA TRBJ1-2
TGCGCCAGCAGTGCCGGACAGCCCGGGGAGCTGTTTTTT CASSAGQPGELFF TRBV10-2 NA NA TRBJ2-2
TGTGCCAGCAGCCCCGAGGGGGCCGATTCACCCCTCCACTTT CASSPEGADSPLHF TRBV11-2 NA TRBD1 TRBJ1-6
TGCGCCAGCAGCCAAGCGGTCGGCTCGGCGGATCAGCCCCAGCATTTT CASSQAVGSADQPQHF TRBV4-1 NA NA TRBJ1-5
TGCAGCGTTGAAGAGACACTTGACAAAAACATTCAGTACTTC CSVEETLDKNIQYF TRBV29-1 NA NA TRBJ2-4
TGTGCCATCAGTGAGCCGCGAGGAGGGGGCGCGGGGCCCCAGCATTTT CAISEPRGGGAGPQHF TRBV10-3 NA TRBD1 TRBJ1-5
TGTGCTAGTGGTTCCTTCGGGCAGGAGGGTGAGACCCAGTACTTC CASGSFGQEGETQYF TRBV12-5 few NA TRBJ2-5
TGTGCCAGTAGTATAGTGTGGGGGCTGCAAGAGACCCAGTACTTC CASSIVWGLQETQYF TRBV19 NA NA TRBJ2-5
TGTGCCAGCAGTTGGGGAACAGGGATTTACTCTGGAAACACCATATATTTT CASSWGTGIYSGNTIYF TRBV28 NA NA TRBJ1-3
TGTGCCAGCAGCCAGGGACAGGGTAATGAAAAACTGTTTTTT CASSQGQGNEKLFF TRBV3-1/TRBV3-2 NA TRBD1 TRBJ1-4
TGTGCCACCAGTGATTTGGGAGGAGATACGCAGTATTTT CATSDLGGDTQYF TRBV24-1 NA NA TRBJ2-3
TGTGCCAGCAGCGTAGACCAAGGGGGCGCAAACTTC CASSVDQGGANF TRBV9 NA TRBD1 TRBJ2-7
TGTGCCAGCAGCGGTACATGGAACACTGAAGCTTTCTTT CASSGTWNTEAFF TRBV11-2 NA NA TRBJ1-1
TGCGCCAGCAGCCAAGTAACAGGGGTCCCCTCTGGAAACACCATATATTTT CASSQVTGVPSGNTIYF TRBV4-1 NA TRBD1 TRBJ1-3
TGTGCCAGCAGTTACGTCGGGGGGAGGGAAAATGAGCAGTTCTTC CASSYVGGRENEQFF TRBV6-5 NA TRBD2 TRBJ2-1
TGTGCCAGTAGTATCCTTGAGGGTGCTGAAGCTTTCTTT CASSILEGAEAFF TRBV19 few NA TRBJ1-1
TGTGCCAGCAGTTCTCTAATGACAGGGTACGGCTATGGCTACACCTTC CASSSLMTGYGYGYTF TRBV27 NA TRBD1 TRBJ1-2
TGTGCCAGCAGCCTCTCCGGGACAGGGGTGCAGTACTTC CASSLSGTGVQYF TRBV7-3 few TRBD1 TRBJ2-7
TGTGCCAGCAGCTCTACTAGCGGGAGGGTCTCGGGGACCGGGGAGCTGTTTTTT CASSSTSGRVSGTGELFF TRBV7-2 NA TRBD2 TRBJ2-2
TGTGCCAGCAGCCTCCTCGGGAACTATGGCTACACCTTC CASSLLGNYGYTF TRBV5-6 NA NA TRBJ1-2
TGTGCCAGCAGTCCGGGACAGAGGGGCGAGCAGTACTTC CASSPGQRGEQYF TRBV27 NA TRBD1 TRBJ2-7
TGTGCCAGCAGTTTACAGGCTTCACCCCTCCACTTT CASSLQASPLHF TRBV28 NA NA TRBJ1-6
TGTGCCAGCAGTTACTTACAGGGCAACGAGCAGTACTTC CASSYLQGNEQYF TRBV6-5 NA NA TRBJ2-7
TGTGCCAGCAGCGTAGGGGGGACAGGCTTCGACGAGCAGTACTTC CASSVGGTGFDEQYF TRBV9 NA TRBD1 TRBJ2-7
TGTGCCAGCAGTCCTCACCCGGGACAGGGGGAATACGAGCAGTACTTC CASSPHPGQGEYEQYF TRBV27 NA TRBD1 TRBJ2-7
TGTGCCAGCGGGACAGGGAATTCTGGAAACACCATATATTTT CASGTGNSGNTIYF TRBV2 NA TRBD1 TRBJ1-3
TGTGCCAGCAGTTCAAGCCGCACTGAAGCTTTCTTT CASSSSRTEAFF TRBV6-5 many NA TRBJ1-1
TGTGCCAGCAGTTTCGGGGTAGGGTATAATTCACCCCTCCACTTT CASSFGVGYNSPLHF TRBV28 NA NA TRBJ1-6
TGTGCCAGCAGCCCGTCTACTAGACTAAACTACGAGCAGTACTTC CASSPSTRLNYEQYF TRBV4-2 NA NA TRBJ2-7
TGTGCCAGCAGTGATGGGGGGAAGTGGGGTGAAGCTTTCTTT CASSDGGKWGEAFF TRBV2 NA NA TRBJ1-1
TGTGCCAGCAGCCAAGTAATGGGGGCCGGCGAGCAGTACTTC CASSQVMGAGEQYF TRBV14 NA NA TRBJ2-7
TGTGCCAGCAGCCCTACAGGGAGTAGCTCCTACAATGAGCAGTTCTTC CASSPTGSSSYNEQFF TRBV6-6 NA NA TRBJ2-1
TGTGCCAGCAGTGGGTCTCGGGGGGGGATCCCAGATACGCAGTATTTT CASSGSRGGIPDTQYF TRBV25-1 NA TRBD2 TRBJ2-3
TGTGCCAGCAGCTTGGAAATTACCAGGGACAATGAGCAGTTCTTC CASSLEITRDNEQFF TRBV5-4 NA NA TRBJ2-1
TGTGCCTTTATCAAGGGGCCCTACGAGCAGTACTTC CAFIKGPYEQYF TRBV30 NA NA TRBJ2-7
TGTGCCAGCAGTGAATGGACTAGCGGGACAGATACGCAGTATTTT CASSEWTSGTDTQYF TRBV28 NA TRBD2 TRBJ2-3
TGTGCCAGCAGTTTTTCCGACAGGGGGGCTGAAGCTTTCTTT CASSFSDRGAEAFF TRBV28 NA TRBD1 TRBJ1-1
TGCGCCAGCTCCCCCGGAGGAGGGAAAGAGACCCAGTACTTC CASSPGGGKETQYF TRBV5-1 NA NA TRBJ2-5
TGTGCCATCAGTGAGGCAGGGGTTTCACCCCTCCACTTT CAISEAGVSPLHF TRBV10-3 NA NA TRBJ1-6
TGTGCCAGCAGTTGGGGACTAGCGGGAGGGCCATCAGATACGCAGTATTTT CASSWGLAGGPSDTQYF TRBV28 NA TRBD2 TRBJ2-3
TGTGCCAGCAGCAAGGGACAGGGAATGAGCTCCTACAATGAGCAGTTCTTC CASSKGQGMSSYNEQFF TRBV9 NA TRBD1 TRBJ2-1
TGCGCCAGCAGCAAAGGAAGGGAGTCGGGCAACACCGGGGAGCTGTTTTTT CASSKGRESGNTGELFF TRBV5-1 few NA TRBJ2-2
TGTGCCACCAGCAGAGATACGGACAGTACCTACGAGCAGTACTTC CATSRDTDSTYEQYF TRBV15 once NA TRBJ2-7
TGCGCCAGCAGCCAAGATCTGGCTGGCGGGGAGCTGTTTTTT CASSQDLAGGELFF TRBV4-1 few NA TRBJ2-2
TGCAGCGTAGGGACAGGGGGCAATTCACCCCTCCACTTT CSVGTGGNSPLHF TRBV29-1 NA TRBD1 TRBJ1-6
TGTGCCAGCAGTTCCGCCGGGACTAGCCTCTTC CASSSAGTSLF TRBV5-6 NA TRBD2 TRBJ2-1
TGTGCCAGCCTCGCTCAGGGTAGTTACGAGCAGTACTTC CASLAQGSYEQYF TRBV2 NA NA TRBJ2-7
TGTGCCAGCATGCGGGGCAGCCACGAGCAGTACTTC CASMRGSHEQYF TRBV2 NA NA TRBJ2-7
TGTGCCAGTAGTGTGACTCGGGAGAACTCCTACGAGCAGTACTTC CASSVTRENSYEQYF TRBV19 NA NA TRBJ2-7
TGTGCCAGCAGCCAAGAGTGGGGGCCGTATCCCTACGAGCAGTACTTC CASSQEWGPYPYEQYF TRBV3-1/TRBV3-2 NA NA TRBJ2-7
TGCGCCAGCAGCCTCATGGGCCCGCGGGTCAATGAGCAGTTCTTC CASSLMGPRVNEQFF TRBV4-3 NA NA TRBJ2-1
TGTGCCAGCAGTGAAGCTACTCATTCACCCCTCCACTTT CASSEATHSPLHF TRBV6-1 NA NA TRBJ1-6